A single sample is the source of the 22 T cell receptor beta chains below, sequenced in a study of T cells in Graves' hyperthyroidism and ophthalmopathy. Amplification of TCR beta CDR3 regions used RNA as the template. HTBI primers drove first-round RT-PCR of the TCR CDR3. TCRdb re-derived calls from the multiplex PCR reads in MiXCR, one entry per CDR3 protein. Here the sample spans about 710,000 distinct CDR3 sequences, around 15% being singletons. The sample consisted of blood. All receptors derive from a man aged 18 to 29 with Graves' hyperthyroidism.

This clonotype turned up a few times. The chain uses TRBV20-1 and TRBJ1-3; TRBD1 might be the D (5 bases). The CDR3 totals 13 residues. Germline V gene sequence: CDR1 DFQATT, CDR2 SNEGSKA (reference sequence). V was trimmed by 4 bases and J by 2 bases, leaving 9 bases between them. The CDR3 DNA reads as TGCAGTGCTATGATGGGGGCTGGAAACACCATATATTTT. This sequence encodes CSAMMGAGNTIYF.

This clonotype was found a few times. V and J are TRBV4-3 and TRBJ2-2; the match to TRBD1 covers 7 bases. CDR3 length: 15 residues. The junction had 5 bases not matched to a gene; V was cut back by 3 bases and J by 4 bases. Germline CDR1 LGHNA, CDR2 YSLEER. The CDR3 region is CASSQRGPGTGELFF. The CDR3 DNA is TGCGCCAGCAGCCAGAGGGGGCCGGGCACCGGGGAGCTGTTTTTT.

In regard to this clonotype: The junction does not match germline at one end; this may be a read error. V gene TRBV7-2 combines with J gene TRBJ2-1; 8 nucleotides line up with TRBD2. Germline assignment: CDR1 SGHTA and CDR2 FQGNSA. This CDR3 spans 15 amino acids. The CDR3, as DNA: TGTGTCAGCAGCTCCTCCGGGACTAGATACAATGAGCAGTTCTTC. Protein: CVSSSSGTRYNEQFF.

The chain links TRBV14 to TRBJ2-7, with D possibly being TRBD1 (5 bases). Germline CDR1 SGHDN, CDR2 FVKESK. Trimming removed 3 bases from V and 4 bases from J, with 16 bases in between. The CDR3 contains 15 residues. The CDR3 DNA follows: TGTGCCAGCAGCCACCGGAATTTGGGGCCGTACGAGCAGTACTTC. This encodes CASSHRNLGPYEQYF. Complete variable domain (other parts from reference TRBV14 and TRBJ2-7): EAGVTQFPSHSVIEKGQTVTLRCDPISGHDNLYWYRRVMGKEIKFLLHFVKESKQDESGMPNNRFLAERTGGTYSTLKVQPAELEDSGVYFCASSHRNLGPYEQYFGPGTRLTVT.

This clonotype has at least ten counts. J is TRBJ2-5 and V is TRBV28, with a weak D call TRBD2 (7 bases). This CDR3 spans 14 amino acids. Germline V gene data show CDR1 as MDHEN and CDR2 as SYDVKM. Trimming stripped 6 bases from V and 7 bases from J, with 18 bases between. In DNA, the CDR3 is TGTGCCAGCAGCCTAGGGGGGGTTACGGGGACCCAGTACTTC. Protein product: CASSLGGVTGTQYF.

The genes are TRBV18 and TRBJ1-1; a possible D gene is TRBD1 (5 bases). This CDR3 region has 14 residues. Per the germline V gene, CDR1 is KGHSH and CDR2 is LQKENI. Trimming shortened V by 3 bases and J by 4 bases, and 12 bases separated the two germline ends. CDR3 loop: CASSPNRWGTEAFF. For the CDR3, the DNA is TGTGCCAGCTCACCTAACAGGTGGGGCACTGAAGCTTTCTTT. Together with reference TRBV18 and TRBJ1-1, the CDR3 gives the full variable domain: NAGVMQNPRHLVRRRGQEARLRCSPMKGHSHVYWYRQLPEEGLKFMVYLQKENIIDESGMPKERFSAEFPKEGPSILRIQQVVRGDSAAYFCASSPNRWGTEAFFGQGTRLTVV.

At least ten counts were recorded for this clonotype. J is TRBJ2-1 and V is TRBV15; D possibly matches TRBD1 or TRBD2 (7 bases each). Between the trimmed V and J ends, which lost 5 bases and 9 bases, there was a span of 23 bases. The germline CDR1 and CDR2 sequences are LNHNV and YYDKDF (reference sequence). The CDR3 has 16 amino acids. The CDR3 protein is CATSSGRWQGGGEQFF. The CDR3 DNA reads TGTGCCACCAGCTCCGGGAGGTGGCAGGGGGGGGGTGAGCAGTTCTTC. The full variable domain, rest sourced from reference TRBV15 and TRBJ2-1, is DAMVIQNPRYQVTQFGKPVTLSCSQTLNHNVMYWYQQKSSQAPKLLFHYYDKDFNNEADTPDNFQSRRPNTSFCFLDIRSPGLGDTAMYLCATSSGRWQGGGEQFFGPGTRLTVL.

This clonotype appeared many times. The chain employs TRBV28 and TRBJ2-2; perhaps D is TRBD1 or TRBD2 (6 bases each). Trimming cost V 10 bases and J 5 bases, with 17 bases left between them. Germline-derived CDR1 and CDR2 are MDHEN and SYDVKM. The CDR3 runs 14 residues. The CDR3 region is CATYSGGGTGELFF. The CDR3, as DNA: TGTGCCACCTATAGCGGAGGGGGGACCGGGGAGCTGTTTTTT.

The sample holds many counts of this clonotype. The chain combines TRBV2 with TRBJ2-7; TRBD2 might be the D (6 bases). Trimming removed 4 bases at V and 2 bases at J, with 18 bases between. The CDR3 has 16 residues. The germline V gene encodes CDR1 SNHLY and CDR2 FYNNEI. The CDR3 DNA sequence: TGTGCCAGCAGTGGGGGCGGGACGGCGACCCCCTACGAGCAGTACTTC. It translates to CASSGGGTATPYEQYF. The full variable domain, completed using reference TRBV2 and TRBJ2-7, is EPEVTQTPSHQVTQMGQEVILRCVPISNHLYFYWYRQILGQKVEFLVSFYNNEISEKSEIFDDQFSVERPDGSNFTLKIRSTKLEDSAMYFCASSGGGTATPYEQYFGPGTRLTVT.

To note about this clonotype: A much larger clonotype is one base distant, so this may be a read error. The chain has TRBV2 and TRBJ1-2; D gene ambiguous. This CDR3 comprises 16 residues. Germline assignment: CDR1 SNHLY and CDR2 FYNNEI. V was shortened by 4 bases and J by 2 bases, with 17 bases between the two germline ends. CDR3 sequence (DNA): TGTGCCAGCAGTGGAGCTACGATTAGGTCCAACTATGGCTACACCTTC. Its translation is CASSGATIRSNYGYTF.

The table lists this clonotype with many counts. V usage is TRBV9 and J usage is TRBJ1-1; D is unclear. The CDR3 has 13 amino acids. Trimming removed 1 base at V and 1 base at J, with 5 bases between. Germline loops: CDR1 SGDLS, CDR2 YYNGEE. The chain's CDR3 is CASSVSPNTEAFF. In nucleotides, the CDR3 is TGTGCCAGCAGCGTATCCCCGAACACTGAAGCTTTCTTT.

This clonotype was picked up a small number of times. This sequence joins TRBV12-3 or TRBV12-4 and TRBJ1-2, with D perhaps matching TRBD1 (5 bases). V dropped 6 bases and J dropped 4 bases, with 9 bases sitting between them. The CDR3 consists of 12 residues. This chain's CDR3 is CASRGTLYGYTF. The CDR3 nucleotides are TGTGCCAGCAGAGGGACCCTCTATGGCTACACCTTC.

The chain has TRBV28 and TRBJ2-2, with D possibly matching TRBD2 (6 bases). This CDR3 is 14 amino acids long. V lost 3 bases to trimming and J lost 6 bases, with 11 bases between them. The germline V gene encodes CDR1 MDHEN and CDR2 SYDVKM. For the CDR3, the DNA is TGTGCCAGCAGTTTGTCCAGGAGGGCCGGGGAGCTGTTTTTT. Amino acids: CASSLSRRAGELFF.

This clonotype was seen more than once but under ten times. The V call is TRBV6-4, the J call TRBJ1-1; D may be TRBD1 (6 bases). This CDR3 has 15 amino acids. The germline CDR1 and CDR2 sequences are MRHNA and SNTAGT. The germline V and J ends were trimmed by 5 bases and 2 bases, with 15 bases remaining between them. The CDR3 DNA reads TGTGCCAGCAGTTACCTCCGGGACACAAACACTGAAGCTTTCTTT. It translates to CASSYLRDTNTEAFF.

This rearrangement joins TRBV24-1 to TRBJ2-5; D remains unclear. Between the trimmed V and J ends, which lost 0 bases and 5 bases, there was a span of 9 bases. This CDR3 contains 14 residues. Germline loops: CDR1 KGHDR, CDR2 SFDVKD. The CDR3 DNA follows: TGTGCCACCAGTGATTTGCCTAGAGCTGAGACCCAGTACTTC. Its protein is CATSDLPRAETQYF.

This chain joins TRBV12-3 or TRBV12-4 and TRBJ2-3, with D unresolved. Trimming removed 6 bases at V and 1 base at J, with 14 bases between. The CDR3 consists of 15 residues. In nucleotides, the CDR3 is TGTGCCAGCAGCCTCCTAACGGGCGGCACAGATACGCAGTATTTT. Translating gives CASSLLTGGTDTQYF.

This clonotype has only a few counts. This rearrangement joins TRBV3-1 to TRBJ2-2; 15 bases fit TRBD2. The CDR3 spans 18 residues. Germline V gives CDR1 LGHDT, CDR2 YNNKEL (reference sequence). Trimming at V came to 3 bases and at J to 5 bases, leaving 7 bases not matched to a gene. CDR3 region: CASSHPGLAGGATGELFF. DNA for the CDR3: TGTGCCAGCAGCCACCCGGGACTAGCGGGAGGTGCTACCGGGGAGCTGTTTTTT. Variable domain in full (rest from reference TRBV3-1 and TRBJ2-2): DTAVSQTPKYLVTQMGNDKSIKCEQNLGHDTMYWYKQDSKKFLKIMFSYNNKELIINETVPNRFSPKSPDKAHLNLHINSLELGDSAVYFCASSHPGLAGGATGELFFGEGSRLTVL.

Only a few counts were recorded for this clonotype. The DNA for the CDR3 is TGTGCCACCAAGGAGGGTGGGGCCTACAATGAGCAGTTCTTC. The encoded protein is CATKEGGAYNEQFF. This chain joins TRBV19 and TRBJ2-1; D might be TRBD2 (6 bases). There are 14 residues in the CDR3. Trimming removed 10 bases at V and 2 bases at J, with 15 bases between. Per germline, CDR1 LNHDA and CDR2 SQIVND (reference sequence).

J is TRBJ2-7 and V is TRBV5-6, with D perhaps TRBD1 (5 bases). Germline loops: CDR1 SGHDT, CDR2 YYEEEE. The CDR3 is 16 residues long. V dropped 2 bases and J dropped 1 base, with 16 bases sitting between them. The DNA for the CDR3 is TGTGCCAGCAGCTTTTGGACACCGGAGCCTTCCTACGAGCAGTACTTC. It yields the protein CASSFWTPEPSYEQYF.

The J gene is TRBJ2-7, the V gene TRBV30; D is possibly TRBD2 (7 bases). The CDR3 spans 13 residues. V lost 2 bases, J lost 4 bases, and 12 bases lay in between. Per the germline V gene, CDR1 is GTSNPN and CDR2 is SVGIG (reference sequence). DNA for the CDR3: TGTGCCTGGAGTCGCGGGGGCCGGTACGAGCAGTACTTC. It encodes CAWSRGGRYEQYF.

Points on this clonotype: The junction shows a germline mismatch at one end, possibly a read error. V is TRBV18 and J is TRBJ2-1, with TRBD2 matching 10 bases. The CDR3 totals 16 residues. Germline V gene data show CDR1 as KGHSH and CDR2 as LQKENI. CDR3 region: CACSLFGTSVENEQFF. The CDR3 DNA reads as TGTGCCTGCTCATTGTTCGGGACTAGCGTTGAGAATGAGCAGTTCTTC.

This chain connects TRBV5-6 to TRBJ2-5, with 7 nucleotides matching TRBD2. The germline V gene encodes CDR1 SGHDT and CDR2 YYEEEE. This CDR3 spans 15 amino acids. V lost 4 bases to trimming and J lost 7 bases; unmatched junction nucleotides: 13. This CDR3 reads CASSAGRTPSRTQYF. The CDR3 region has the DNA TGTGCCAGCAGCGCCGGGAGGACTCCGAGTAGGACCCAGTACTTC.